Below, one T cell receptor (beta chain) is given with its context. Its antigen remains unknown. These data are taken from a study of identical twins. Study-level findings and limits: Zero-insertion results could be subject to partial confounding by invariant MAIT and iNKT cells. Beta clonotypes that were abundant in cord blood contained fewer insertions, a pattern absent from memory repertoires. Sharing of beta out-of-frame sequences by twins showed a weaker excess.

CDR3 size: 16 residues. Trimming removed 4 bases from V and 5 bases from J; junction bases left unmatched: 10. Looked up from germline, CDR1 is SGHVS and CDR2 is FNYEAQ. MiXCR was run by TCRdb on the 5' RACE reads, yielding one entry per CDR3 protein. The sample includes a few hundred thousand distinct CDR3 sequences, less than 20% of them seen just once. V gene TRBV7-6 combines with J gene TRBJ2-1; 8 bases line up with TRBD1. The receptor comes from a man aged 50 to 59 in good health. The specimen was naive T cells sorted from blood. In DNA, the CDR3 is TGTGCCAGCAGCTCCCCTTACAGGGGGAGAGACAATGAGCAGTTCTTC. Translation: CASSSPYRGRDNEQFF.